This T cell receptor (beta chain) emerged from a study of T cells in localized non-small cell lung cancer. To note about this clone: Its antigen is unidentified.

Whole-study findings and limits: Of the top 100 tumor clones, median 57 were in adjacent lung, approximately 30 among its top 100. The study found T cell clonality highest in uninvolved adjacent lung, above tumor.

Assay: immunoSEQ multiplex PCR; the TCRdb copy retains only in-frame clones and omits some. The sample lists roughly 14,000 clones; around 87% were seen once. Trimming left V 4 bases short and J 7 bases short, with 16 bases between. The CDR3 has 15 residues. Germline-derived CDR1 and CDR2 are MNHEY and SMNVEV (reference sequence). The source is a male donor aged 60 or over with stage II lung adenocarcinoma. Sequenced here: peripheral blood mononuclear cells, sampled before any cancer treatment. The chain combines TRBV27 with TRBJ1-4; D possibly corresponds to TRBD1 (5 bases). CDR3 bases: TGTGCCAGCAGTTCCCTAGGAGGGGCAGGTGAAAAACTGTTTTTT. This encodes CASSSLGGAGEKLFF.